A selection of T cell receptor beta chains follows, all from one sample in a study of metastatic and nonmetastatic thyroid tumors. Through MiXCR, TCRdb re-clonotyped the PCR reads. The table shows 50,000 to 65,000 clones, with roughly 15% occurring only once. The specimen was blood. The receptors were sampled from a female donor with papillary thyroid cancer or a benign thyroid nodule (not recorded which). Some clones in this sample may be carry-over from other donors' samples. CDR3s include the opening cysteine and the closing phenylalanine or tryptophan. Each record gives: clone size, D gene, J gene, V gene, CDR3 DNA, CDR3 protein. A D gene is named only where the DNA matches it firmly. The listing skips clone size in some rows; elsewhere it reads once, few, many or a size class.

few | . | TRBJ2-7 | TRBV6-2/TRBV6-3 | TGTGCCAGCAGTTACGGGCCCGAGCTTGAGCAGTACTTC | CASSYGPELEQYF
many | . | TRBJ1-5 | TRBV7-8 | TGTGCCAGCAGCTCCCAGAGTTATAGCAATCAGCCCCAGCATTTT | CASSSQSYSNQPQHF
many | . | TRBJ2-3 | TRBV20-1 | TGCAGTTCTCTCGGATGGGGGGCGAGCACAGATACGCAGTATTTT | CSSLGWGASTDTQYF
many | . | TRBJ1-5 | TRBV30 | TGTGCCTGGAGTCTGGGTGTAGGCAATCAGCCCCAGCATTTT | CAWSLGVGNQPQHF
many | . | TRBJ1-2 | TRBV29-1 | TGCAGCGTTGCGGGGACCGGGTCGTCTGGCTACACCTTC | CSVAGTGSSGYTF
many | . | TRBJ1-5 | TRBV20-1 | TGCAGTGCTAGAGATGAGATGAGGGGCCCCCAGCCCCAGCATTTT | CSARDEMRGPQPQHF
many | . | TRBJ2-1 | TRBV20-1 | TGCAGTGCTAGAATAGGGTTTTTGGATGAGCAGTTCTTC | CSARIGFLDEQFF
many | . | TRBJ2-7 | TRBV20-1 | TGCAGTGCCACGGAGCCCAGCGCCCACGAGCAGTACTTC | CSATEPSAHEQYF
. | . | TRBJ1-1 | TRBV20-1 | TGCAGTGCTAGAGATACCATGACATGGCAGGACACTGAAGCTTTCTTT | CSARDTMTWQDTEAFF
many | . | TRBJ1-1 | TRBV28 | TGTGCCAGCAGTTCCGGCCCTCGGGTAGCTTTCTTT | CASSSGPRVAFF
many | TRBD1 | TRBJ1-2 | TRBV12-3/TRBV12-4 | TGTGCCAGCACTCCCCAGGGGGCTGACTATGGCTACACCTTC | CASTPQGADYGYTF
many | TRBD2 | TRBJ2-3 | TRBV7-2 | TGTGCCAGCGCGGGGGGAGGAGATACGCAGTATTTT | CASAGGGDTQYF
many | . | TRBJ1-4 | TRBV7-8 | TGTGCCAGCAGCTTAGCGGTTCTTTACGCTAATGAAAAACTGTTTTTT | CASSLAVLYANEKLFF
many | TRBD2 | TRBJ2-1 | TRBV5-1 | TGCGCCAGCAGCTCTACTAGCGGGAGTCTGTTCTTC | CASSSTSGSLFF
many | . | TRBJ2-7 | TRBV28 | TGTGCCAGCAGTCAGGGAATCTACGAGCAGTACTTC | CASSQGIYEQYF
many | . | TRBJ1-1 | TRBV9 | TGTGCCAGCAGCGGATCAAACACTGAAGCTTTCTTT | CASSGSNTEAFF